These T cell receptor beta chains were read from a single sample in a study of blood T cell repertoires in COVID-19. Using immunoSEQ multiplex PCR, the repertoire was profiled, and TCRdb retains in-frame clones only, with some absent. The sample shows under 200,000 clones, roughly 87% of them seen only once. Material: peripheral blood. These TCRs come from a woman aged 60-75 years who had recovered from COVID-19. Both conserved end residues are part of each CDR3. D genes are given only for firm matches.

V,D,J,DNA,CDR3
TRBV4-2,-,TRBJ1-5,TGTGCCAGCAGCCAAGAGCCCAAGGCAGGGTCCCAGCCCCAGCATTTT,CASSQEPKAGSQPQHF
TRBV6-1,TRBD2,TRBJ2-5,TGTGCCAGCAGTGAAGCGACGACTAGCGGAATAGAGACCCAGTACTTC,CASSEATTSGIETQYF
TRBV5-1,-,TRBJ1-1,TGCGCCAGCAGCTTGGTTCAGGGGCGAACTGAAGCTTTCTTT,CASSLVQGRTEAFF
TRBV4-1,-,TRBJ1-4,TGCGCCAGCAGCCAAATGACAGCAACTAATGAAAAACTGTTTTTT,CASSQMTATNEKLFF
TRBV2,-,TRBJ1-1,TGTGCCAGCAGCGTAGGAGGGGTGGCAGCTTTCTTT,CASSVGGVAAFF
TRBV19,TRBD2,TRBJ2-5,TGTGCCAGTAGCGCCGGGACTAGGCCCCGTGAGACCCAGTACTTC,CASSAGTRPRETQYF
TRBV7-2,TRBD1,TRBJ1-5,TGTGCCAGCAGCTTAGAGGGGGCTCCGGGGCAGCCCCAGCATTTT,CASSLEGAPGQPQHF
TRBV20-1,TRBD2,TRBJ2-5,TGCAGTGCTAGTCCCAGCGGGGGGTACCAAGAGACCCAGTACTTC,CSASPSGGYQETQYF
TRBV24-1,TRBD2,TRBJ2-5,TGTGCCACCGGCCCTAGCGGGGGGGCCAGGGAGACCCAGTACTTC,CATGPSGGARETQYF
TRBV15,-,TRBJ2-5,TGTGCCACCAGCAGTATACAGCTCCAAGAGACCCAGTACTTC,CATSSIQLQETQYF
TRBV4-2,TRBD1,TRBJ1-1,TGTGCCAGCAGCCTGACAGGGGCGAACACTGAAGCTTTCTTT,CASSLTGANTEAFF
TRBV7-9,TRBD2,TRBJ2-3,TGTGCCAGCAGCTTCGGACTAGCGGCGCAAGATACGCAGTATTTT,CASSFGLAAQDTQYF